Listed here are 10 T cell receptor beta chains from one sample, sequenced in a study of OX40 agonist ivuxolimab in advanced cancers. Profiling relied on immunoSEQ multiplex PCR, and the TCRdb table lists in-frame clones only, not all of them. The table shows over 95,000 clones, with around nine tenths occurring only once. This sample comprised CD4+ or CD8+ T cells sorted from blood, obtained in a trial of the OX40 agonist ivuxolimab. The origin of the receptors is an adult with an advanced solid tumor such as melanoma, head and neck, liver or kidney cancer.

The chain couples TRBV7-9 to TRBJ2-1; 8 bases are shared with TRBD2. The V segment lost 6 bases and the J segment 4 bases; nucleotides outside the gene matches: 8. CDR1 and CDR2 (germline): SEHNR, FQNEAQ (reference sequence). The CDR3 has 15 amino acids. The CDR3, as DNA: TGTGCCAGCAGACCCGGGCTAGCGGGTTACAATGAGCAGTTCTTC. Translation gives CASRPGLAGYNEQFF.

The chain couples TRBV5-4 to TRBJ2-7; D possibly matches TRBD1 or TRBD2 (5 bases each). The CDR3 totals 14 residues. Germline values: CDR1 SGHNT, CDR2 YYREEE (reference sequence). The germline V and J ends were trimmed by 3 bases and 0 bases, with 10 bases remaining between them. The chain's CDR3 is CASSWGRSSYEQYF. The CDR3 DNA sequence: TGTGCCAGCAGCTGGGGACGGAGCTCCTACGAGCAGTACTTC.

The rearrangement joins TRBV9 to TRBJ2-3; D remains unclear. This CDR3 has 16 residues. Germline CDR1 reads SGDLS; CDR2 reads YYNGEE. V gave up 0 bases and J gave up 5 bases, with 16 bases separating them. CDR3 bases: TGTGCCAGCAGCGTAGACGGAGCGAATATCCAAGATACGCAGTATTTT. Translation: CASSVDGANIQDTQYF. Filled out from reference TRBV9 and TRBJ2-3, the complete variable domain reads DSGVTQTPKHLITATGQRVTLRCSPRSGDLSVYWYQQSLDQGLQFLIQYYNGEERAKGNILERFSAQQFPDLHSELNLSSLELGDSALYFCASSVDGANIQDTQYFGPGTRLTVL.

DNA for the CDR3: TGTGCCAGCAGTCGAGTGAATTCACCCCTCCACTTT. It codes for CASSRVNSPLHF. The chain couples TRBV14 to TRBJ1-6; D remains ambiguous. The V gene lost 6 bases and the J gene lost 7 bases, with 7 bases spanning the gap. This CDR3 is 12 amino acids long. Looked up from germline, CDR1 is SGHDN and CDR2 is FVKESK.

The count of this clone is one. J is TRBJ2-1 and V is TRBV29-1, with unresolved D. The germline V and J ends were trimmed by 6 bases and 5 bases, with 17 bases remaining between them. Looked up from germline, CDR1 is SQVTM and CDR2 is ANQGSEA. The CDR3 extends over 14 amino acids. The CDR3 DNA is TGCAGCGTCACAGCTAGGGAAAGGCACAATGAGCAGTTCTTC. Translating it yields CSVTARERHNEQFF.

This rearrangement joins TRBV28 to TRBJ2-7; 7 nucleotides line up with TRBD2. The CDR3 contains 14 residues. Germline CDR1 and CDR2: MDHEN and SYDVKM. Losses at the gene ends were 5 bases for V and 3 bases for J; bases not matched to a gene: 7. Here the CDR3 reads CASSTRTRGYEQYF. The CDR3 nucleotides read TGTGCCAGCAGTACCCGGACTAGGGGCTACGAGCAGTACTTC.

This sequence joins TRBV28 and TRBJ2-5, with 11 bases aligning to TRBD2. The CDR3 runs to 15 residues. Germline values: CDR1 MDHEN, CDR2 SYDVKM. V gave up 5 bases and J gave up 5 bases; unmatched junction bases: 7. The chain's CDR3 is CASSVAGGLRETQYF. The CDR3 nucleotides are TGTGCCAGCAGTGTAGCGGGAGGGCTACGTGAGACCCAGTACTTC.

CDR3 residues: CASSSRQGTVGEQYF. CDR3 DNA sequence: TGTGCCAGTAGTAGCCGACAGGGAACGGTTGGCGAGCAGTACTTC. The J gene is TRBJ2-7, the V gene TRBV19; 7 bases fit TRBD1. Germline V gene data show CDR1 as LNHDA and CDR2 as SQIVND (reference sequence). This CDR3 has 15 amino acids. The trim removed 4 bases at V and 6 bases at J, leaving 12 bases unmatched.

The chain couples TRBV28 to TRBJ2-5; 7 bases are shared with TRBD2. The CDR3 covers 13 residues. Per the germline V gene, CDR1 is MDHEN and CDR2 is SYDVKM. The trim removed 3 bases at V and 5 bases at J, leaving 3 bases unmatched. The CDR3 protein is CASSFGGVETQYF. CDR3 DNA: TGTGCCAGCAGTTTTGGGGGGGTGGAGACCCAGTACTTC.

The chain joins TRBV18 to TRBJ1-1; D might be TRBD1 (5 bases). The V gene lost 1 base and the J gene lost 5 bases, with 5 bases spanning the gap. Germline V gene lookup returns CDR1 KGHSH and CDR2 LQKENI. There are 12 residues in the CDR3. CDR3 DNA sequence: TGTGCCAGCTCACCACAGGGGACTGAAGCTTTCTTT. This encodes CASSPQGTEAFF.